A selection of T cell receptor beta chains follows, all from one sample in a study of PD-1 blockade in classical Hodgkin lymphoma. This table comes from immunoSEQ multiplex PCR, and its TCRdb copy is limited to in-frame clones, with some not included. The data hold about 31,000 clones, with approximately 85% observed a single time. The sequencing here drew on CD4+ T cells from blood, taken at baseline. The receptors were sampled from a human donor with classical Hodgkin lymphoma. Each CDR3 is given with its conserved first and last residue. The D gene is left open where the match is weak. Some rows mark clone size as missing; the rest say once, few, many or name a class of expanded clone.

len,d_gene,v_gene,abundance,j_gene,CDR3nt,CDR3aa
15,TRBD2,TRBV11-3,NA,TRBJ2-7,TGTGCCAGCAGTCGAGGGAGGGGCTTATCCTACGAGCAGTACTTC,CASSRGRGLSYEQYF
14,NA,TRBV4-1,NA,TRBJ1-5,TGCGCCAGCAGCCAAGAAAGGGCAGGGCAGCCCCAGCATTTT,CASSQERAGQPQHF
13,TRBD1,TRBV5-6,NA,TRBJ1-1,TGTGCCAGCAGCTTGACAGGGGGCACTGAAGCTTTCTTT,CASSLTGGTEAFF
15,NA,TRBV19,NA,TRBJ2-5,TGTGCCAGCTCGAAAATTGGGACCGGCCAAGAGACCCAGTACTTC,CASSKIGTGQETQYF
15,NA,TRBV5-1,NA,TRBJ1-1,TGCGCCAGCAGCTTGGCCGCAGGACTGAACACTGAAGCTTTCTTT,CASSLAAGLNTEAFF
14,TRBD2,TRBV30,NA,TRBJ2-1,TGTGCCTGGAGTGGACAACTAGCGGCCAATGAGCAGTTCTTC,CAWSGQLAANEQFF
13,NA,TRBV5-4,NA,TRBJ2-7,TGTGCCAGCAGCTTAGACAGCGTCTACGAGCAGTACTTC,CASSLDSVYEQYF
14,NA,TRBV29-1,NA,TRBJ1-1,TGCAGCGTAGCAACAGGGCGCTGGACCACTGAAGCTTTCTTT,CSVATGRWTTEAFF
14,NA,TRBV6-1,NA,TRBJ1-1,TGTGCCAGCAGTGACCCGGGACTCCAAGGGGGAGCTTTCTTT,CASSDPGLQGGAFF
15,TRBD1,TRBV6-5,NA,TRBJ1-4,TGTGCCAGCAGTTTCCGGGACAGGGTAAGTGAAAAACTGTTTTTT,CASSFRDRVSEKLFF
14,NA,TRBV7-9,NA,TRBJ2-7,TGTGCCAGCAGCTTAAGCCAGGCATCCTACGAGCAGTACTTC,CASSLSQASYEQYF
15,NA,TRBV19,NA,TRBJ2-1,TGTGCCAGTAGTATCGTCCAGGGCGGTTTCAATGGGCAGTTCTTC,CASSIVQGGFNGQFF
13,NA,TRBV30,NA,TRBJ1-1,TGTGCCTGGAGTCCACGGGGGAGGCCTGAAGCTTTCTTT,CAWSPRGRPEAFF
17,NA,TRBV4-1,NA,TRBJ2-1,TGCGCCAGCAGCCAAGACCCGACTGGGAAAACTTACAATGAGCAGTTCTTC,CASSQDPTGKTYNEQFF
16,NA,TRBV11-2,NA,TRBJ2-7,TGTGCCAGCAGCTTAGTGTCCGTACAGTTGGCGTACGAGCAGTACTTC,CASSLVSVQLAYEQYF
15,TRBD1,TRBV11-2,NA,TRBJ1-1,TGTGCCAGCAGCTTAGAGTACAGGGGGAACACTGAAGCTTTCTTT,CASSLEYRGNTEAFF
15,TRBD1,TRBV6-1,NA,TRBJ2-5,TGTGCCAGCAGGGACAGGGGTACCCCACAGGAGACCCAGTACTTC,CASRDRGTPQETQYF
15,NA,TRBV14,NA,TRBJ1-2,TGTGCCAGCAGCCCACGCAGGGTCTGGGGAGGCGGCTACACCTTC,CASSPRRVWGGGYTF
14,TRBD1,TRBV5-1,NA,TRBJ2-2,TGCGCCAGCAGACTCGGACAGGCCACCGGGGAGCTGTTTTTT,CASRLGQATGELFF
14,TRBD2,TRBV10-3,NA,TRBJ2-1,TGTGCCATCAGCGGGACTAGCGGCTACAATGAGCAGTTCTTC,CAISGTSGYNEQFF
16,NA,TRBV28,NA,TRBJ1-1,TGTGCCAGCAGTTCTCGGGGGAGGGCGAAGGAGGCTGAAGCTTTCTTT,CASSSRGRAKEAEAFF
19,NA,TRBV7-2,NA,TRBJ1-1,TGTGCCAGCAGCTCTAACTGGGGTGGATATGCGGGGATGAACACTGAAGCTTTCTTT,CASSSNWGGYAGMNTEAFF
15,TRBD1,TRBV5-1,NA,TRBJ2-7,TGCGCCAGCAGCTTGGCCGGGACAGGGGGGTACGAGCAGTACTTC,CASSLAGTGGYEQYF
16,TRBD2,TRBV5-1,NA,TRBJ2-1,TGCGCCAGCAGCACGACTAGCGGGAGGGTCTACAATGAGCAGTTCTTC,CASSTTSGRVYNEQFF
11,NA,TRBV6-5,NA,TRBJ2-7,TGTGCCACCTCGGGGGAGTACGAGCAGTACTTC,CATSGEYEQYF
16,NA,TRBV2,few,TRBJ1-2,TGTGCCAGCAGTGAAGCCAGGATTAGCGCTAACTATGGCTACACCTTC,CASSEARISANYGYTF
13,NA,TRBV2,NA,TRBJ2-6,TGTGCCAGCAGTGCATCTGGGGCCAACGTCCTGACTTTC,CASSASGANVLTF
13,TRBD1,TRBV11-2,NA,TRBJ2-3,TGTGCCAGCAGCTTGACAGGGCCAGATACGCAGTATTTT,CASSLTGPDTQYF
14,TRBD1,TRBV2,NA,TRBJ1-5,TGTGCCAGCACCGGGACAGGGACTCCCCAGCCCCAGCATTTT,CASTGTGTPQPQHF
12,NA,TRBV18,NA,TRBJ2-7,TGTGCCAGCTCAGATGTATCCTACGAGCAGTACTTC,CASSDVSYEQYF
17,TRBD2,TRBV19,NA,TRBJ2-3,TGTGCCAGTAGTATAAAGGGACTAGCGGCCGGCACAGATACGCAGTATTTT,CASSIKGLAAGTDTQYF
14,NA,TRBV6-5,NA,TRBJ1-1,TGTGCCAGCAGTTACCTGCAGGGGAACACTGAAGCTTTCTTT,CASSYLQGNTEAFF
15,NA,TRBV7-5,NA,TRBJ2-1,TGTGCCAGCAGCTTAGGTGGCTTACGCCGGGATGAGCAGTTCTTC,CASSLGGLRRDEQFF
16,TRBD1,TRBV9,NA,TRBJ1-2,TGTGCCAGCAGCGTGAGGAGGACAGGAGGTCGAGATGGCTACACCTTC,CASSVRRTGGRDGYTF
10,NA,TRBV25-1,NA,TRBJ2-1,TGTGCCAGCAAGAACAGGTTGGTGTTCTTC,CASKNRLVFF
11,NA,TRBV11-1,NA,TRBJ2-2,TGTGCCAGCAGCCGAACCGGGGAGCTGTTTTTT,CASSRTGELFF
14,TRBD1,TRBV27,NA,TRBJ1-5,TGTGCCAGCAGACCTTGGACAGGGAGTCAGCCCCAGCATTTT,CASRPWTGSQPQHF
14,NA,TRBV29-1,NA,TRBJ1-1,TGCAGCGTTGACAGGGGTAAATTAATCACTGAAGCTTTCTTT,CSVDRGKLITEAFF
15,NA,TRBV7-2,NA,TRBJ2-1,TGTGCCAGCAGCGCCCTCGTATTTTTGGCCTATGAGCAGTTCTTC,CASSALVFLAYEQFF
14,NA,TRBV6-1,NA,TRBJ2-3,TGTGCCAGCAATCAGGACCGCACCTTAGATACGCAGTATTTT,CASNQDRTLDTQYF
14,NA,TRBV5-6,NA,TRBJ2-1,TGTGCCAGCAGTTACCCATCTAGCGCCAATGAGCAGTTCTTC,CASSYPSSANEQFF
14,NA,TRBV2,NA,TRBJ1-2,TGTGCCAGCAGGCAGACAGCTAATTCCTATGGCTACACCTTC,CASRQTANSYGYTF
15,TRBD2,TRBV5-1,NA,TRBJ2-1,TGCGCCAGCAGCTTGGGTAGCGGGAGGGCCCCTGAGCAGTTCTTC,CASSLGSGRAPEQFF
14,NA,TRBV6-5,NA,TRBJ1-6,TGTGCCAGCAGTTACTCGATGAGCGGGTCACCCCTCCACTTT,CASSYSMSGSPLHF
16,TRBD2,TRBV11-3,NA,TRBJ2-2,TGTGCCAGCAGCTCTACACTAGCGCGCGGGGCCGGGGAGCTGTTTTTT,CASSSTLARGAGELFF
15,NA,TRBV6-5,NA,TRBJ1-1,TGTGCCAGCAGACGAACCCGACAGCGAAACACTGAAGCTTTCTTT,CASRRTRQRNTEAFF
14,TRBD1,TRBV30,NA,TRBJ1-5,TGTGCCTGGGCCACAGGGGGCGAAAGCCAGCCCCAGCATTTT,CAWATGGESQPQHF
15,NA,TRBV19,NA,TRBJ1-2,TGTGCCAGTAGGCCCCAAGCAGTCGTAAACTATGGCTACACCTTC,CASRPQAVVNYGYTF
18,TRBD2,TRBV13,NA,TRBJ2-3,TGTGCCAGCAGCTTAATCGGACTAGCGGGGGTTAACACAGATACGCAGTATTTT,CASSLIGLAGVNTDTQYF
15,NA,TRBV19,once,TRBJ1-4,TGTGCCAGTAGTGACCCGGGACGGTATAATGAAAAACTGTTTTTT,CASSDPGRYNEKLFF
14,NA,TRBV29-1,NA,TRBJ1-1,TGCAGCGTTGAAGGATCATCCAGAAACACTGAAGCTTTCTTT,CSVEGSSRNTEAFF
17,TRBD2,TRBV18,NA,TRBJ2-5,TGTGCCAGCTCACCACGACTAGCGGGAGGCCACCAAGAGACCCAGTACTTC,CASSPRLAGGHQETQYF
12,NA,TRBV7-2,NA,TRBJ2-3,TGTGCCAGCATCGCCCTCAAGGATACGCAGTATTTT,CASIALKDTQYF
14,NA,TRBV2,NA,TRBJ2-7,TGTGCCAGCAAACTTGGACCTCCGACCAACGAGCAGTACTTC,CASKLGPPTNEQYF
15,NA,TRBV2,NA,TRBJ2-2,TGTGCCAGCAGCGGTCTGAGCGGTGGTACCGGGGAGCTGTTTTTT,CASSGLSGGTGELFF
16,TRBD1,TRBV19,NA,TRBJ2-5,TGTGCCAGTAGTGCCGCCCCAGGGGGATGGCGCCAGACCCAGTACTTC,CASSAAPGGWRQTQYF
12,NA,TRBV7-9,NA,TRBJ2-7,TGTGCCAGCAGCTTAGGTCAGTACGAGCAGTACTTC,CASSLGQYEQYF